The entry that follows covers one T cell receptor beta chain sequence. Its target is unknown. Other DNA sequences in this specimen translate into the identical CDR3. Clones were sequenced by immunoSEQ multiplex PCR, and TCRdb holds only the in-frame ones, with some missing. The profile shows approximately 100,000 clones, less than 90% of them singletons. The CDR3 contains 14 residues. The junction had 7 bases not matched to a gene; V was cut back by 4 bases and J by 7 bases. Germline-derived CDR1 and CDR2 are LGHNT and FRNRAP. These data come from a study of graft-versus-host responses after intestinal transplantation. Study information: All recipients were transplanted with multivisceral, liver-intestinal, or isolated intestinal grafts. Among the recipients, all got anti-thymocyte globulin induction and then tacrolimus and steroids for about 3 years.

Study-wide findings and caveats: Allografts of patients with graft-donor T cell macrochimerism showed high graft-versus-host to host-versus-graft clone ratios.

Sequenced here: unstimulated CD4+ T cells sorted from spleen or lymph node cells, sampled before intestinal transplant. V is TRBV12-5 and J is TRBJ1-5, with 7 bases fitting TRBD1. The sequence derives from a human donor who received an intestinal transplant. The CDR3 loop reads CASGSRGMRQPQHF. The CDR3 DNA reads as TGTGCTAGTGGTTCCAGGGGGATGAGACAGCCCCAGCATTTT.